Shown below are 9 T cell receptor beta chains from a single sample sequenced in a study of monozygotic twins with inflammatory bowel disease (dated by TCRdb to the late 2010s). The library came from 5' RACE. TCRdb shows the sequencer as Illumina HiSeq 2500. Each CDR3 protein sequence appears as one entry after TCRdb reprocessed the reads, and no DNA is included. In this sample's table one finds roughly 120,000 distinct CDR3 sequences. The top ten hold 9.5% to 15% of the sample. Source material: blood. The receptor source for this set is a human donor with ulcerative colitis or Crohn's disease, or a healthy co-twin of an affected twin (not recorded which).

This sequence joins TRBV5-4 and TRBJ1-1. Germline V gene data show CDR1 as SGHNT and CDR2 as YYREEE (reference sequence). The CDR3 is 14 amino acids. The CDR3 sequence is CASSLPQENTEAFF.

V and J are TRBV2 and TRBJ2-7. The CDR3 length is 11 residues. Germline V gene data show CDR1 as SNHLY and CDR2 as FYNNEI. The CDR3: CASSRTYEQYF.

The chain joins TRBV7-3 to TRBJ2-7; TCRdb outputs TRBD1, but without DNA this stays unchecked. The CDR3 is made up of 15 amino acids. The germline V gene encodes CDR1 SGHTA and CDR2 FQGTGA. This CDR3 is CASSAAGTGFGEQYF. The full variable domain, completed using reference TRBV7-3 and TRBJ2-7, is GAGVSQTPSNKVTEKGKYVELRCDPISGHTALYWYRQSLGQGPEFLIYFQGTGAADDSGLPNDRFFAVRPEGSVSTLKIQRTERGDSAVYLCASSAAGTGFGEQYFGPGTRLTVT.

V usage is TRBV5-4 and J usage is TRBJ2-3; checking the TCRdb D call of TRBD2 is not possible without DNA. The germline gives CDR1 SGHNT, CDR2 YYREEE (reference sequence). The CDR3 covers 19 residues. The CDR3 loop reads CASSLDLAGGPKSTDTQYF. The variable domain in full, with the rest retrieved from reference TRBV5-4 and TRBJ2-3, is ETGVTQSPTHLIKTRGQQVTLRCSSQSGHNTVSWYQQALGQGPQFIFQYYREEENGRGNFPPRFSGLQFPNYSSELNVNALELDDSALYLCASSLDLAGGPKSTDTQYFGPGTRLTVL.

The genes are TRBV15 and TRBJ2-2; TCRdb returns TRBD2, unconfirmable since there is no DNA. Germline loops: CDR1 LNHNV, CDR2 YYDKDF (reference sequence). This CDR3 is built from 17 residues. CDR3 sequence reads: CATSRGGLDANTGELFF.

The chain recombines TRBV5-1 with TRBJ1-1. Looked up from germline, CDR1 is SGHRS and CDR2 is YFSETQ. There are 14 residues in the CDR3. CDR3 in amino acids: CASSLEVLNTEAFF. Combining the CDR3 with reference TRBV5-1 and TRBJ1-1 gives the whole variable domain KAGVTQTPRYLIKTRGQQVTLSCSPISGHRSVSWYQQTPGQGLQFLFEYFSETQRNKGNFPGRFSGRQFSNSRSEMNVSTLELGDSALYLCASSLEVLNTEAFFGQGTRLTVV.

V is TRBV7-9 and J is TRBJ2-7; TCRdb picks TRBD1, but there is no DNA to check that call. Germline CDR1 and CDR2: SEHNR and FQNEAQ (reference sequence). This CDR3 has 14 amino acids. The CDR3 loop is CASNPGTATYEQYF.

The CDR3 reads CSAPRGSNVNTEAFF. This chain joins TRBV20-1 and TRBJ1-1. Germline CDR1 reads DFQATT; CDR2 reads SNEGSKA (reference sequence). The CDR3 length is 15 residues.

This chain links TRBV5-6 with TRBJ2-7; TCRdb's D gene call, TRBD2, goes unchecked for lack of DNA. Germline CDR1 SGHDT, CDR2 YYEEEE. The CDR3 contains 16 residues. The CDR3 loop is CASSRRLAFVGYEQYF. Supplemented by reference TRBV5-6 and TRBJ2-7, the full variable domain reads DAGVTQSPTHLIKTRGQQVTLRCSPKSGHDTVSWYQQALGQGPQFIFQYYEEEERQRGNFPDRFSGHQFPNYSSELNVNALLLGDSALYLCASSRRLAFVGYEQYFGPGTRLTVT.